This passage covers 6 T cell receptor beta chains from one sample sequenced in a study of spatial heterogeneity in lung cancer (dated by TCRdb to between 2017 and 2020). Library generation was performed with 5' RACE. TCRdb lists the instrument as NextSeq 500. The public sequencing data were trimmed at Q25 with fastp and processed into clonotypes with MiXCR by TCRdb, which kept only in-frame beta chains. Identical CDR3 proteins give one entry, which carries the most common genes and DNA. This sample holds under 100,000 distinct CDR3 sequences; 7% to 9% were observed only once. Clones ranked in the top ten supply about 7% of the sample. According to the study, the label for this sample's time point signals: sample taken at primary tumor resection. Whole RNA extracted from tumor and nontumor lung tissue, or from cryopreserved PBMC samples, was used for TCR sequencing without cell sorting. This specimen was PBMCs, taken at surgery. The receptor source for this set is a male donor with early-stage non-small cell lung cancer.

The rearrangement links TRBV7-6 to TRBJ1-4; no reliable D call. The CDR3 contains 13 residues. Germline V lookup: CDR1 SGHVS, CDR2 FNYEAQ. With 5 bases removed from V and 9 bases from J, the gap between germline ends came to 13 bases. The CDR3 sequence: CASSQPSGQKLFF. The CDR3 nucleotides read TGTGCCAGCAGCCAGCCAAGCGGACAAAAACTGTTTTTT.

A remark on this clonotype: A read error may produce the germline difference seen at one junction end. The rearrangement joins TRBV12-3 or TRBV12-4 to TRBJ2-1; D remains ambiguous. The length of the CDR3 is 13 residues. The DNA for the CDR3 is TGTGCCAGCAGTTCAAACCTTTACAATGAGCAGTTATTC. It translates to CASSSNLYNEQLF.

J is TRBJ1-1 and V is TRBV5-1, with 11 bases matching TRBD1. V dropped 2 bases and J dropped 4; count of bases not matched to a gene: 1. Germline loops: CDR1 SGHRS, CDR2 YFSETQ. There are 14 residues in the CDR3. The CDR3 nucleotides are TGCGCCAGCAGCTTTGGACAGGGGGCCACTGAAGCTTTCTTT. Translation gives CASSFGQGATEAFF. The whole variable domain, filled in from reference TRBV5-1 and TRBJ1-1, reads KAGVTQTPRYLIKTRGQQVTLSCSPISGHRSVSWYQQTPGQGLQFLFEYFSETQRNKGNFPGRFSGRQFSNSRSEMNVSTLELGDSALYLCASSFGQGATEAFFGQGTRLTVV.

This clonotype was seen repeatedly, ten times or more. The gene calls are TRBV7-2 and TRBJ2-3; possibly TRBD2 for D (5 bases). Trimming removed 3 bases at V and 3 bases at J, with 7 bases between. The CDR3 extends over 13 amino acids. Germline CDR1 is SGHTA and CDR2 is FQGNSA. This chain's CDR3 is CASSFGVTDTQYF. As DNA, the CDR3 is TGTGCCAGCAGCTTCGGGGTGACAGATACGCAGTATTTT.

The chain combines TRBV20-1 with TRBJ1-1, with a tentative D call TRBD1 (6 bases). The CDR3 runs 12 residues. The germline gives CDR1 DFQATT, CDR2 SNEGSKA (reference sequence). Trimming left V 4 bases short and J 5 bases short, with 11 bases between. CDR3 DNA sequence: TGCAGTGCTACCCAGGGGCTTACTGAAGCTTTCTTT. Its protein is CSATQGLTEAFF.

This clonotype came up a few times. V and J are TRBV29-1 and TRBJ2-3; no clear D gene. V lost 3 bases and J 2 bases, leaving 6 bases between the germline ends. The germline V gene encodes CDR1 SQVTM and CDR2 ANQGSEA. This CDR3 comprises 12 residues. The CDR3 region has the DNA TGCAGCGTTGATTTGTCCACAGATACGCAGTATTTT. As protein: CSVDLSTDTQYF.